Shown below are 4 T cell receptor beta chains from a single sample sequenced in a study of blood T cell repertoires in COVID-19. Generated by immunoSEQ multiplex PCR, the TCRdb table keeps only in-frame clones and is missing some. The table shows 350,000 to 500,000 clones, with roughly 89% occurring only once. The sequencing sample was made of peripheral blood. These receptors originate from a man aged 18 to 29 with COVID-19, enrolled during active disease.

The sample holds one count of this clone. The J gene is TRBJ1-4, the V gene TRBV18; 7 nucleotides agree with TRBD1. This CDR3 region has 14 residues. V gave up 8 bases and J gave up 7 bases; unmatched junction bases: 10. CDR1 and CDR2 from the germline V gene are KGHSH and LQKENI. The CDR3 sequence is CASTRGLRAEKLFF. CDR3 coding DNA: TGTGCCAGCACAAGGGGGCTCAGGGCTGAAAAACTGTTTTTT.

The CDR3 nucleotides are TGTGCCAGCTCACAGGAGGCAGATACGCAGTATTTT. Its translation: CASSQEADTQYF. The chain recombines TRBV18 with TRBJ2-3; TRBD2 is a possible D gene (5 bases). The CDR3 has 12 residues. Germline V gene sequence: CDR1 KGHSH, CDR2 LQKENI. V lost 4 bases and J 4 bases, leaving 6 bases between the germline ends.

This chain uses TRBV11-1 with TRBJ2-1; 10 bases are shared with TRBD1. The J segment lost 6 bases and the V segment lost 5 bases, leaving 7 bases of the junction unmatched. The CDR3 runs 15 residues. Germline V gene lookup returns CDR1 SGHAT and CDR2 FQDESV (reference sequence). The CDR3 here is CASSTGTGATNEQFF. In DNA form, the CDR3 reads TGTGCCAGCAGCACCGGGACAGGGGCGACCAATGAGCAGTTCTTC. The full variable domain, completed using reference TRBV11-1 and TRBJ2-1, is EAEVAQSPRYKITEKSQAVAFWCDPISGHATLYWYRQILGQGPELLVQFQDESVVDDSQLPKDRFSAERLKGVDSTLKIQPAELGDSAMYLCASSTGTGATNEQFFGPGTRLTVL.

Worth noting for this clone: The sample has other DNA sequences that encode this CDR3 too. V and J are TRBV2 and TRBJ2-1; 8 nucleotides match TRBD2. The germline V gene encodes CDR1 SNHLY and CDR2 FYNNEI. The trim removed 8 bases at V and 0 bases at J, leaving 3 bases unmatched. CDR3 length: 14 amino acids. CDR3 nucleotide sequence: TGTGCCAGCCGTACTAGCGGCTCCTACAATGAGCAGTTCTTC. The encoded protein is CASRTSGSYNEQFF. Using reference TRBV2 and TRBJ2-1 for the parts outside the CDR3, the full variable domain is EPEVTQTPSHQVTQMGQEVILRCVPISNHLYFYWYRQILGQKVEFLVSFYNNEISEKSEIFDDQFSVERPDGSNFTLKIRSTKLEDSAMYFCASRTSGSYNEQFFGPGTRLTVL.